A single sample gave rise to the 28 T cell receptor beta chains below, sequenced in a study of CD8+CD57+ T cells in acquired aplastic anemia. TCR beta VDJ and CDR3 profiling used genomic DNA as template. One entry per CDR3 protein, called by TCRdb with MiXCR from the reads. Here the sample spans 400,000 to 500,000 distinct CDR3 sequences, around 72% being singletons. Sequenced: sorted CD4+, CD8+, or CD8+CD57+ T cells (not recorded which) from PBMCs. Receptor source: a human donor in good health, serving as a control.

In its sample, this clonotype was seen many times. The V call is TRBV29-1, the J call TRBJ2-2, with 7 bases lining up with TRBD1. The CDR3 length is 13 residues. Germline CDR1 reads SQVTM; CDR2 reads ANQGSEA. V lost 5 bases and J lost 3; bases outside the gene matches: 3. The CDR3 nucleotides are TGCAGCGTTACAGGGGATTACACCGGGGAGCTGTTTTTT. Translating it yields CSVTGDYTGELFF.

This chain connects TRBV5-4 to TRBJ1-2, with a weak D call TRBD1 (5 bases). CDR1 and CDR2 from the germline V gene are SGHNT and YYREEE (reference sequence). The CDR3 is 16 residues long. V was clipped by 4 bases and J by 2 bases, with 18 bases between them. CDR3 nucleotides: TGTGCCAGCAGCCCGCCGGGGGAGGGGAAGAACTATGGCTACACCTTC. Its protein is CASSPPGEGKNYGYTF.

The chain links TRBV10-3 to TRBJ1-2, with D hard to call. Germline lookup yields CDR1 ENHRY and CDR2 SYGVKD. The CDR3 is 13 residues long. Trimming took off 5 bases at V and 11 bases at J, with 18 bases between the two ends. The CDR3: CAISHNAYNEYTF. For the CDR3, the DNA is TGTGCCATCAGTCACAACGCCTACAATGAGTACACCTTC.

The chain links TRBV25-1 to TRBJ1-2, with 10 bases matching TRBD1. V lost 1 base to trimming and J lost 4 bases; unmatched junction nucleotides: 3. Germline CDR1 and CDR2: MGHDK and SYGVNS. The CDR3 is 15 residues long. CDR3 nucleotides: TGTGCCAGCAGTGAATGGGGACAGGGGCCCTATGGCTACACCTTC. Its protein product is CASSEWGQGPYGYTF.

CDR3: CASSESGPVAKNIQYF. The CDR3 region has the DNA TGCGCCAGCAGTGAGTCCGGCCCGGTAGCCAAAAACATTCAGTACTTC. V and J are TRBV10-1 and TRBJ2-4; no clear D gene. CDR1 is WNHNN, CDR2 SYGVQD, per germline (reference sequence). The length of the CDR3 is 16 residues. Trimming stripped 0 bases from V and 0 bases from J, with 9 bases between.

A word on this clonotype: The germline gene is not matched at one end of the junction; a read error may be the cause. The chain has TRBV7-2 and TRBJ2-7; D gene unclear. Germline loops: CDR1 SGHTA, CDR2 FQGNSA. The CDR3 is 14 amino acids. Here the CDR3 DNA reads TGTGCCAGCAGCGTTGGCGCTGGCGGATCCTACGAGCAGTTC. Residues: CASSVGAGGSYEQF.

J is TRBJ2-1 and V is TRBV11-2, with 14 bases aligning to TRBD2. The CDR3 is 17 residues long. The ends lost 0 bases at V and 3 bases at J; junction bases unmatched: 1. CDR1 and CDR2 from the germline V gene are SGHAT and FQNNGV. CDR3 nucleotides: TGTGCCAGCAGCTTAGAGACTAGCGGGGGGGTCTACAATGAGCAGTTCTTC. This sequence encodes CASSLETSGGVYNEQFF. The full variable domain, completed using reference TRBV11-2 and TRBJ2-1, is EAGVAQSPRYKIIEKRQSVAFWCNPISGHATLYWYQQILGQGPKLLIQFQNNGVVDDSQLPKDRFSAERLKGVDSTLKIQPAKLEDSAVYLCASSLETSGGVYNEQFFGPGTRLTVL.

This clonotype was observed at least ten times. J is TRBJ2-5 and V is TRBV7-3, with a possible D match to TRBD2 (5 bases). This CDR3 is built from 13 residues. Germline loops: CDR1 SGHTA, CDR2 FQGTGA. V lost 6 bases, J lost 3 bases, and 11 bases lay in between. CDR3 protein: CASSRAGEETQYF. The CDR3 DNA is TGTGCCAGCAGTCGAGCCGGGGAAGAGACCCAGTACTTC. The full variable domain, rest sourced from reference TRBV7-3 and TRBJ2-5, is GAGVSQTPSNKVTEKGKYVELRCDPISGHTALYWYRQSLGQGPEFLIYFQGTGAADDSGLPNDRFFAVRPEGSVSTLKIQRTERGDSAVYLCASSRAGEETQYFGPGTRLLVL.

The rearrangement joins TRBV20-1 to TRBJ2-7; D gene ambiguous. The CDR3 has 15 amino acids. The V end lost 1 base, the J end lost 2 bases, and 15 bases lay between the germline ends. Germline CDR1 DFQATT, CDR2 SNEGSKA (reference sequence). The CDR3 DNA reads TGCAGTGCTAGAGGAGAAGGAGCGTACACCTACGAGCAGTACTTC. Translation: CSARGEGAYTYEQYF.

Remarks on this clonotype: Here the CDR3 omits its conserved ending phenylalanine or tryptophan, so a read error is the likely source. The DNA is left out, because the CDR3 cannot be placed on it with certainty; the CDR3 is given as TCRdb lists it. The CDR3 protein is CASTEEPAWTTGSTS. V gene TRBV2 combines with J gene TRBJ1-1. The CDR3 totals 15 residues, both ends included. Germline V lookup: CDR1 SNHLY, CDR2 FYNNEI.

Points on this clonotype: In this CDR3 the conserved last residue, phenylalanine or tryptophan, is missing, so a read error is likely. Because the CDR3's place on the DNA is in doubt, the DNA is left out and the CDR3 is given as listed by TCRdb. This rearrangement joins TRBV7-2 to TRBJ2-7; the table's TRBD1 call for D was not verified on the DNA. Including both end residues, the CDR3 is 13 amino acids long. Germline V gene sequence: CDR1 SGHTA, CDR2 FQGNSA. This CDR3 reads CASSLVHINTGEL.

V is TRBV5-1 and J is TRBJ2-6, with D unclear. With 8 bases removed from V and 2 bases from J, the gap between germline ends came to 11 bases. Germline V gives CDR1 SGHRS, CDR2 YFSETQ. The CDR3 length is 14 residues. The chain's CDR3 is CASGPVPGANVLTF. The CDR3 region has the DNA TGCGCCAGTGGACCGGTCCCTGGGGCCAACGTCCTGACTTTC.

The CDR3 region has the DNA TGCGCCAGCAGCTTGGAAAGTGCCCGCTACGAGCAGTACTTC. Residues: CASSLESARYEQYF. This chain joins TRBV5-1 and TRBJ2-7; D gene unclear. CDR1 and CDR2 from the germline V gene are SGHRS and YFSETQ. V shed 0 bases and J shed 3 bases, with 10 bases lying between them. This CDR3 region has 14 residues. Together with reference TRBV5-1 and TRBJ2-7, the CDR3 gives the full variable domain: KAGVTQTPRYLIKTRGQQVTLSCSPISGHRSVSWYQQTPGQGLQFLFEYFSETQRNKGNFPGRFSGRQFSNSRSEMNVSTLELGDSALYLCASSLESARYEQYFGPGTRLTVT.

This chain joins TRBV7-8 and TRBJ2-1, with 7 bases identical to TRBD2. The V gene end was trimmed by 5 bases and the J gene end by 7 bases; junction bases not matched to a gene: 14. This CDR3 has 16 residues. Germline V gene sequence: CDR1 SGHVS, CDR2 FQNEAQ. The CDR3 nucleotides are TGTGCCAGCAGCATACCCGGGGGGACGCGCGTTAATGAGCAGTTCTTC. This sequence encodes CASSIPGGTRVNEQFF.

The chain couples TRBV2 to TRBJ1-4; D is unclear. CDR1 is SNHLY, CDR2 FYNNEI, per germline. The CDR3 covers 13 residues. The V end was cut by 8 bases, the J end by 7 bases, with 14 bases between. CDR3 protein: CASLGRSGEKLFF. The CDR3, as DNA: TGTGCCAGCTTAGGCAGAAGTGGTGAAAAACTGTTTTTT.

V and J are TRBV9 and TRBJ2-3; TRBD1 matches at 7 bases. V trimming: 5 bases; J trimming: 8 bases; junction bases outside the gene matches: 17. CDR1 and CDR2 from the germline V gene are SGDLS and YYNGEE. The CDR3 extends over 16 amino acids. CDR3: CASSRRQGSVTTTQYF. As DNA, the CDR3 is TGTGCCAGCAGTCGAAGACAGGGTTCTGTCACAACTACGCAGTATTTT.

This clonotype has only one observation. The junction shows a germline mismatch at one end, possibly a read error. This chain uses TRBV7-9 with TRBJ2-2; TRBD2 matches 8 bases. Germline loops: CDR1 SEHNR, CDR2 FQNEAQ (reference sequence). This CDR3 contains 15 residues. As DNA, the CDR3 is TGTGCCAGCAGCTTACAGCTAGCGGGCCCGGGGCAGCTCTTTTTT. Protein sequence: CASSLQLAGPGQLFF.

Worth noting for this clonotype: This likely comes from a read error, as the CDR3 has no conserved phenylalanine or tryptophan at its end. Because the CDR3's place on the DNA is in doubt, the DNA is left out and the CDR3 is given as listed by TCRdb. The chain couples TRBV19 to TRBJ1-3; TRBD1 is taken as the D call from the table, unchecked against the DNA. From germline, CDR1 is LNHDA and CDR2 SQIVND (reference sequence). The CDR3 is 16 amino acids long, termini counted. This CDR3 is CASTPDRMWVEHFSYV.

This clonotype was observed many times. The J gene is TRBJ2-3, the V gene TRBV6-6, with D perhaps TRBD2 (6 bases). Germline V gene sequence: CDR1 MNHNY, CDR2 SVGAGI (reference sequence). The V gene lost 2 bases and the J gene lost 1 base, with 7 bases spanning the gap. The CDR3 loop spans 14 amino acids. CDR3 sequence (DNA): TGTGCCAGCAGTTACGGAGGGGGCACAGATACGCAGTATTTT. Translated: CASSYGGGTDTQYF.

This sequence joins TRBV24-1 and TRBJ2-5, with a possible D match to TRBD2 (6 bases). The CDR3 consists of 15 residues. Germline assignment: CDR1 KGHDR and CDR2 SFDVKD. Trimming cost V 4 bases and J 4 bases, with 15 bases left between them. The CDR3 loop reads CATSDRGTHRETQYF. The CDR3 DNA reads TGTGCCACCAGTGACCGCGGGACGCACAGAGAGACCCAGTACTTC.

Details on this clonotype: Since no conserved phenylalanine or tryptophan closes the CDR3, a read error is the likely cause. CDR3 bases: TGTGTCTGGAGTGTACAATCGAGTGGCACTGAAGCTTTCTCT. Amino acids: CVWSVQSSGTEAFS. V usage is TRBV30 and J usage is TRBJ1-1, with D unclear. The CDR3 runs 14 residues. Per germline, CDR1 GTSNPN and CDR2 SVGIG (reference sequence).

Points on this clonotype: A read error may account for a junction end that differs from germline. This chain links TRBV7-2 with TRBJ2-2, with D perhaps matching TRBD1 (6 bases). There are 15 residues in the CDR3. Germline V gene sequence: CDR1 SGHTA, CDR2 FQGNSA. In DNA, the CDR3 is TGCGCCAGCAGTCCACCAGGGGATGGCAGCGGGGAGCTGTTTTTT. Amino acid sequence: CASSPPGDGSGELFF.

The chain couples TRBV20-1 to TRBJ1-1; maybe TRBD1 (5 bases). This CDR3 contains 13 residues. Germline-derived CDR1 and CDR2 are DFQATT and SNEGSKA (reference sequence). V shed 1 base and J shed 5 bases, with 11 bases lying between them. The CDR3 protein is CSARGQGATEAFF. CDR3 DNA: TGCAGTGCTAGAGGGCAGGGAGCGACTGAAGCTTTCTTT.

The CDR3 sequence is CASSFAGDKGETQYF. DNA for the CDR3: TGCGCCAGCAGCTTCGCGGGAGACAAGGGAGAGACCCAGTACTTC. The chain carries TRBV5-1 and TRBJ2-5; 7 bases match TRBD2. CDR1 SGHRS and CDR2 YFSETQ come from the germline V gene. The CDR3 contains 15 residues. With 2 bases clipped from V and 4 bases from J, the junction kept 8 bases outside the gene matches.

About this clonotype: An end of the junction does not agree with germline; a read error may underlie this. V gene TRBV7-3 combines with J gene TRBJ1-1; tentative D call: TRBD1 (5 bases). The length of the CDR3 is 15 residues. Germline-derived CDR1 and CDR2 are SGHTA and FQGTGA. CDR3: CASSPIPTANTEAFF. The CDR3 bases are TGCGCCAGCAGCCCCATTCCGACAGCGAACACTGAAGCTTTCTTT.

The chain links TRBV12-5 to TRBJ2-7; perhaps D is TRBD1 or TRBD2 (5 bases each). The CDR3 runs to 13 residues. Germline V lookup: CDR1 LGHNT, CDR2 FRNRAP. The CDR3 nucleotides are TGTGCCAGCCGGGATAAGGGGTCCTACGAGCAGTACTTC. Protein product: CASRDKGSYEQYF.

J is TRBJ1-3 and V is TRBV15, with a tentative D call TRBD1 (5 bases). Per the germline V gene, CDR1 is LNHNV and CDR2 is YYDKDF (reference sequence). The V end lost 3 bases, the J end lost 3 bases, and 15 bases lay between the germline ends. The CDR3 totals 16 residues. CDR3 DNA sequence: TGTGCCACCAGCAGCGCTCGAGGGACCGGTGGAAACACCATATATTTT. Translated, it gives CATSSARGTGGNTIYF.

This rearrangement joins TRBV20-1 to TRBJ1-6; 11 bases align to TRBD1. Germline V lookup: CDR1 DFQATT, CDR2 SNEGSKA (reference sequence). This CDR3 region has 15 residues. The ends lost 4 bases at V and 9 bases at J; junction bases unmatched: 8. CDR3 sequence (DNA): TGCAGTGCTACGGACAGGGGGCTCGATGCTTCACCCCTCCACTTT. The encoded protein is CSATDRGLDASPLHF.